Below, one T cell receptor (beta chain) is given with its context. This CDR3 comprises 12 residues. V lost 6 bases, J lost 5 bases, and 10 bases lay in between. The germline V gene encodes CDR1 WSHSY and CDR2 SAAADI. As the template, RNA transcripts were used to amplify TCR beta CDR3 regions. First-round RT-PCR with HTBI primers preceded a second-round multiplex PCR. TCRdb ran MiXCR on the multiplex PCR reads and lists one entry per CDR3 protein. The sample carries 600,000 to 950,000 distinct CDR3 sequences, 40% recorded once. These data originate in a study of Graves' ophthalmopathy and Graves' hyperthyroidism.

The genes are TRBV10-2 and TRBJ2-5, with D perhaps TRBD1 or TRBD2 (5 bases each). This clonotype was sampled from an adult man with Graves' ophthalmopathy. The specimen sequenced was peripheral blood. The CDR3: CASRAGSETQYF. CDR3 nucleotide sequence: TGCGCCAGCAGGGCAGGGAGTGAGACCCAGTACTTC.